The present entry profiles one T cell receptor beta chain with its context. Antigen unknown. The DNA is left out, because the CDR3 cannot be placed on it with certainty; the CDR3 is given as TCRdb lists it. Inclusive of both ends, the CDR3 amounts to 23 amino acids. Germline V gene sequence: CDR1 SGHAT, CDR2 FQNNGV. MiXCR, run by TCRdb on the multiplex PCR reads, gives a single entry per CDR3 protein. Here the sample spans about 200,000 distinct CDR3 sequences, less than 40% being singletons. Samples came from axillary lymph nodes draining the breast cancer. The data derive from a study of breast tumors, draining lymph nodes, adjacent tissues. Regarding the study as a whole: Data fit most tumor T cells coming from lymph node, expanding in tumor.

Material for sequencing was axillary lymph node tissue. This receptor was obtained from a female donor with breast cancer. Some clones in this sample may be carry-over from other donors' samples. V and J are TRBV11-2 and TRBJ2-1; the D call in the table, TRBD2, was not verified against the DNA. This CDR3 is CASSFYICSARPGLAGGRNEQFF.